One sample yielded the 4 T cell receptor beta chains listed below, sequenced in a study of radiation and T cells in renal cell carcinoma. The table came from immunoSEQ multiplex PCR; TCRdb's copy has only in-frame clones and leaves some out. Among tens of thousands of clones, less than 85% were seen once, and the ten largest hold 25% to 30%. Time point specified: blood 2 weeks post-SBRT. Treatment: 15 Gy SBRT to primary tumor, nephrectomy 4 weeks later. The sequencing here drew on blood, taken from a patient whose treatment included radiotherapy and nephrectomy. These receptors originate from a woman between 65 and 79 years old with renal cell carcinoma.

The J gene is TRBJ2-7, the V gene TRBV18; D call uncertain. The CDR3 is 12 amino acids. Trimming removed 1 base at V and 4 bases at J, with 5 bases between. Germline-derived CDR1 and CDR2 are KGHSH and LQKENI. CDR3 nucleotide sequence: TGTGCCAGCTCACCACGCAGGTACGAGCAGTACTTC. Translating gives CASSPRRYEQYF. Variable domain in full (rest from reference TRBV18 and TRBJ2-7): NAGVMQNPRHLVRRRGQEARLRCSPMKGHSHVYWYRQLPEEGLKFMVYLQKENIIDESGMPKERFSAEFPKEGPSILRIQQVVRGDSAAYFCASSPRRYEQYFGPGTRLTVT.

The V gene is TRBV6-6, the J gene TRBJ2-7; D possibly corresponds to TRBD2 (5 bases). The germline V gene has CDR1 MNHNY and CDR2 SVGAGI (reference sequence). CDR3 length: 14 residues. With 5 bases removed from V and 0 bases from J, the gap between germline ends came to 11 bases. CDR3 region: CASSGAGVSYEQYF. The CDR3 DNA reads as TGTGCCAGCAGTGGCGCCGGGGTCTCCTACGAGCAGTACTTC.

This clone was seen a few times. This CDR3 reads CASSGDEAGYTF. The CDR3, as DNA: TGTGCCAGCAGCGGAGACGAGGCTGGCTACACCTTC. The chain recombines TRBV5-4 with TRBJ1-2, with D hard to call. This CDR3 contains 12 residues. CDR1 is SGHNT, CDR2 YYREEE, per germline (reference sequence). V was shortened by 4 bases and J by 7 bases, with 11 bases between the two germline ends.

This clone was seen just once. V is TRBV5-1 and J is TRBJ2-7; D may correspond to TRBD1 or TRBD2 (5 bases each). CDR3 length: 13 amino acids. Trimming pared 3 bases from V and 3 bases from J, leaving 10 bases between. From germline, CDR1 is SGHRS and CDR2 YFSETQ. CDR3 nucleotide sequence: TGCGCCAGCAGCTCCGGGGCCTACTACGAGCAGTACTTC. It translates to CASSSGAYYEQYF.